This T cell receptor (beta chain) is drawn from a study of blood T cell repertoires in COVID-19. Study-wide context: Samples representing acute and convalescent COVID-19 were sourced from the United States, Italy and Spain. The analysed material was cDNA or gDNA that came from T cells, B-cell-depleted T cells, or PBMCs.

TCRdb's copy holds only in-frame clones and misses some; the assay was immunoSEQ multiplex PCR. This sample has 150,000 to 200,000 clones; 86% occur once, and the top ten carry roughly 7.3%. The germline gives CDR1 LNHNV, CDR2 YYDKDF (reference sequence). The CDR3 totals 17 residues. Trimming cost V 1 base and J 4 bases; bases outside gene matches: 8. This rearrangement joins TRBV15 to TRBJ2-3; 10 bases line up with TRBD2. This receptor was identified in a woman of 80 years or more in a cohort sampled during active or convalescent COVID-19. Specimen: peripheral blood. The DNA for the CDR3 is TGTGCCACCAGCAGAGTCCGAGCGGGGGGGGTCGCAGATACGCAGTATTTT. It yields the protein CATSRVRAGGVADTQYF.